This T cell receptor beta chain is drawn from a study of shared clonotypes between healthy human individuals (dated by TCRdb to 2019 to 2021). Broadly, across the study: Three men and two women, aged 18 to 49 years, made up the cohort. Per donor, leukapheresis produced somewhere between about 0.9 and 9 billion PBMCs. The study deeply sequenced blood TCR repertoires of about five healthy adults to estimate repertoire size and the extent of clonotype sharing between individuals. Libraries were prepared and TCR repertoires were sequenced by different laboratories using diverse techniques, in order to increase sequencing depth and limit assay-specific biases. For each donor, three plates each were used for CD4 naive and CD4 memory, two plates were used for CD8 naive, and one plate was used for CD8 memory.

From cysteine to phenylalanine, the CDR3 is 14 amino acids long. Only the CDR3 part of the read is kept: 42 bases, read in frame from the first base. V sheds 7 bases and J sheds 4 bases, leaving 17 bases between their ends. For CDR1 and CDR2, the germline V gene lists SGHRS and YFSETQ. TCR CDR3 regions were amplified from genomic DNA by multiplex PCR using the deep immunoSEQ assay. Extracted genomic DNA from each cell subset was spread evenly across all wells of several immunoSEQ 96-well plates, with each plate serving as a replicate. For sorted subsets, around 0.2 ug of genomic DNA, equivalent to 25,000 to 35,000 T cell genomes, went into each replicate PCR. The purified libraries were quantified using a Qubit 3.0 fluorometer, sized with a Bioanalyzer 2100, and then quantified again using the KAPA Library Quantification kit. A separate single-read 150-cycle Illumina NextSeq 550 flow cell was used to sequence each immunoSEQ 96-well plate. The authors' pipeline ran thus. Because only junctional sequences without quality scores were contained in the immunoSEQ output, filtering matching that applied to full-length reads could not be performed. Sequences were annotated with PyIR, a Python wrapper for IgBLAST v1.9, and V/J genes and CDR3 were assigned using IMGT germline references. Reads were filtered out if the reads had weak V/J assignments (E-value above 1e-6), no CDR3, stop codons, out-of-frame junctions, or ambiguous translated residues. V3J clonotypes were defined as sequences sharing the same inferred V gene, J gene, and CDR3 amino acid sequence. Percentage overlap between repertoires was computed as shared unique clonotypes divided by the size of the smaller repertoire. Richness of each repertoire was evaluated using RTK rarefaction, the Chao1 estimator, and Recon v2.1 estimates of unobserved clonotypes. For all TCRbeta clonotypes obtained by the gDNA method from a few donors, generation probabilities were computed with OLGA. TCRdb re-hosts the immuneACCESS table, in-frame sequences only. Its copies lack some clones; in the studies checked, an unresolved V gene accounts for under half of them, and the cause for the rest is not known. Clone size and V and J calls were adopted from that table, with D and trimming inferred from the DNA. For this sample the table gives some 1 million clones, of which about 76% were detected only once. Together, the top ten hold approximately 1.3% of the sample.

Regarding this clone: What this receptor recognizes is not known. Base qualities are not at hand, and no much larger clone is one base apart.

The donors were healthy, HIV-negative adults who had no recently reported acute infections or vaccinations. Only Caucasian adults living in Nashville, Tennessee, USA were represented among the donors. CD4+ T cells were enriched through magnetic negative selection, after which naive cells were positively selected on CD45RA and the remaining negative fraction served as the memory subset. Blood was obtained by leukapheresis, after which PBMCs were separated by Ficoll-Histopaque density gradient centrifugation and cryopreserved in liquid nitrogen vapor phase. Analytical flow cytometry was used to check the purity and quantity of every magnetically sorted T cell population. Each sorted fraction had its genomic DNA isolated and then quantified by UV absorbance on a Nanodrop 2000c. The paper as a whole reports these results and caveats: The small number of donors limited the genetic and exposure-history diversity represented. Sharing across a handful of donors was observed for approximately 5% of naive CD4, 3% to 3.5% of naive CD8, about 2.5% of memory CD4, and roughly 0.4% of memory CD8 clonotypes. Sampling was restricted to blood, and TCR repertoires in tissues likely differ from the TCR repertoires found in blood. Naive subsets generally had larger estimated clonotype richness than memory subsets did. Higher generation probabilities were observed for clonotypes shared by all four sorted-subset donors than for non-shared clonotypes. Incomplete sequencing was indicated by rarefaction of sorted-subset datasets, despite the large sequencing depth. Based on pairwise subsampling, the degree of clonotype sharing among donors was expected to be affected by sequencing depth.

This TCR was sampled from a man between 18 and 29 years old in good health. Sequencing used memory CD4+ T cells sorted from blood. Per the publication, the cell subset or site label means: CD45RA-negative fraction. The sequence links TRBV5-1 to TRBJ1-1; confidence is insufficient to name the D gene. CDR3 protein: CASSRRDATTEAFF. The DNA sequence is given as TGCGCCAGCTCCCGACGGGATGCGACCACTGAAGCTTTCTTT.